The rows below give T cell receptor beta chains drawn from one sample of a study of cytomegalovirus exposure and HLA in healthy donors. Clones were read by immunoSEQ multiplex PCR, and TCRdb kept only the in-frame ones, dropping some. This table holds 150,000 to 200,000 clones, about 82% found once. The sequencing sample was made of PBMCs. The receptor set was obtained from a woman aged 45-65 years in good health and CMV-seronegative. Both conserved end residues are part of each CDR3. D genes are given only for firm matches.

CASSLMAGAVYNEQFF TRBV7-3 TRBD2 TRBJ2-1
CSAGQREQYF TRBV20-1 NA TRBJ2-7
CSASMGQGAFF TRBV20-1 TRBD1 TRBJ1-1
CATSRIGQGSPEAFF TRBV15 TRBD1 TRBJ1-1
CASSLSLGDEQYF TRBV7-9 NA TRBJ2-7
CASSLGTGVRETQYF TRBV5-8 TRBD1 TRBJ2-5
CASSGTVMNTEAFF TRBV18 TRBD1 TRBJ1-1
CASSPPGRDNTEAFF TRBV28 NA TRBJ1-1
CASSYLGTGDNEQFF TRBV28 TRBD1 TRBJ2-1
CASSLAVLGGTGELFF TRBV7-2 NA TRBJ2-2
CASSQDKQGPFEKLFF TRBV14 NA TRBJ1-4
CASSSQGASTGELFF TRBV5-1 TRBD1 TRBJ2-2
CASTQGGSGRTDTQYF TRBV27 TRBD2 TRBJ2-3
CASSLGQDFYEQYF TRBV27 TRBD1 TRBJ2-7
CASSYQGGSYEQYF TRBV27 TRBD2 TRBJ2-7
CASSAGSGRVYEQYF TRBV10-2 TRBD2 TRBJ2-7
CAWSGRTSGRPYEQYF TRBV30 TRBD2 TRBJ2-7
CASRGQGYTEAFF TRBV2 NA TRBJ1-1
CASSPQWRTGRNQPQHF TRBV19 TRBD1 TRBJ1-5
CASSVSGTQYF TRBV2 NA TRBJ2-3
CASSLPREGGGYTF TRBV7-9 NA TRBJ1-2
CASSQGEGYNEQFF TRBV4-2 TRBD2 TRBJ2-1
CASSGRGLAGYTF TRBV6-5 TRBD1 TRBJ1-2
CASSDGGNQPQHF TRBV6-5 NA TRBJ1-5
CAWSVRQGLPDYGYTF TRBV30 NA TRBJ1-2
CAIGLAASYEQYF TRBV6-1 TRBD2 TRBJ2-7
CASSSSLAGGGNEQFF TRBV6-5 TRBD2 TRBJ2-1
CASSLGSRNYNEQFF TRBV7-7 NA TRBJ2-1
CASSLVQGDTEAFF TRBV7-9 TRBD1 TRBJ1-1
CASRYGTVYGYTF TRBV2 TRBD1 TRBJ1-2
CASSLRAGANTEAFF TRBV7-9 NA TRBJ1-1
CASKKGAGGDTQYF TRBV19 TRBD2 TRBJ2-3
CASSSRLAGAADTQYF TRBV28 TRBD2 TRBJ2-3